The 28 T cell receptor beta chains presented below share a single source sample, sequenced in a study of identical twins (dated by TCRdb to the mid-2010s). Receptor amplification or capture employed 5' RACE. TCRdb lists the instrument as Illumina HiSeq 2000. TCRdb reran the public reads through fastp at Q25 and MiXCR, keeping productive beta chains. Every CDR3 protein is listed once, alongside the most common genes and DNA of its rows. The sample table records nearly 650,000 distinct CDR3 sequences; just over 7% of these occur just once. Around 1.6% of the sample is taken by the ten largest. These same records also appear under a second study, on yellow fever vaccine responses in identical twins.

Material for sequencing was PBMCs. The receptors come from a woman under 30 in good health.

CDR3 sequence reads: CASSGPTGASYEQYF. DNA of the CDR3: TGCGCCAGCAGCGGACCTACGGGGGCCTCTTACGAGCAGTACTTC. This chain connects TRBV5-1 to TRBJ2-7, with D perhaps TRBD1 or TRBD2 (6 bases each). V lost 4 bases and J 4 bases, leaving 18 bases between the germline ends. Germline V gene data show CDR1 as SGHRS and CDR2 as YFSETQ. This CDR3 spans 15 amino acids.

This clonotype was recorded a few times. The chain joins TRBV6-1 to TRBJ1-4; weak D call: TRBD1 (6 bases). CDR3 length equals 16 residues. Germline V gene data show CDR1 as MNHNS and CDR2 as SASEGT. V lost 4 bases and J lost 8, with 20 bases in between. This CDR3 reads CASSAYSTGGREKLFF. The CDR3 DNA follows: TGTGCCAGCAGTGCCTACTCGACAGGCGGGCGGGAAAAACTGTTTTTT.

The chain combines TRBV12-3 or TRBV12-4 with TRBJ2-1; TRBD2 matches at 15 bases. The CDR3 has 15 amino acids. With 1 base clipped from V and 9 bases from J, the junction kept 1 base outside the gene matches. Here the CDR3 DNA reads TGTGCCAGCAGTTTAGGGACTAGCGGGAGGGCTGAGCAGTTCTTC. Protein product: CASSLGTSGRAEQFF.

The rearrangement joins TRBV7-8 to TRBJ2-1; 12 nucleotides line up with TRBD2. Germline CDR1 and CDR2: SGHVS and FQNEAQ. CDR3 length: 18 amino acids. After removal of 5 bases from V and 7 bases from J, the junction contained 15 bases not matched to a gene. This chain's CDR3 is CASSPRTSGTQGRNEQFF. CDR3 bases: TGTGCCAGCAGCCCCCGGACTAGCGGGACCCAAGGGAGGAATGAGCAGTTCTTC.

This clonotype has more than one count but fewer than ten. V is TRBV7-8 and J is TRBJ1-1, with a weak D call TRBD1 (5 bases). Per the germline V gene, CDR1 is SGHVS and CDR2 is FQNEAQ. The CDR3 runs 14 residues. Trimming removed 3 bases at V and 10 bases at J, with 18 bases between. The CDR3 sequence is CASSFDTGRWGAFF. The DNA of the CDR3 is TGTGCCAGCAGCTTTGACACAGGTCGTTGGGGAGCTTTCTTT.

This clonotype was counted only a few times. The chain couples TRBV24-1 to TRBJ2-1, with 9 bases that match TRBD1. Germline V gene sequence: CDR1 KGHDR, CDR2 SFDVKD. With V trimmed by 1 base and J by 7 bases, 7 bases remained unmatched. This CDR3 contains 16 residues. The DNA of the CDR3 is TGTGCCACCAGTGATTTCGGAACAGGGGGCTTGAATGAGCAGTTCTTC. It encodes CATSDFGTGGLNEQFF.

This chain connects TRBV11-2 to TRBJ2-3; 9 bases fit TRBD2. The CDR3 loop spans 15 amino acids. Trimming cost V 6 bases and J 1 base; bases outside gene matches: 5. Germline-derived CDR1 and CDR2 are SGHAT and FQNNGV. CDR3 nucleotide sequence: TGTGCCAGCAGTCCCCAGCGGGGGGGCACAGATACGCAGTATTTT. Its protein product is CASSPQRGGTDTQYF.

This clonotype was counted ten times or more. This chain joins TRBV3-1 and TRBJ1-2; D is uncertain. CDR1 is LGHDT and CDR2 is YNNKEL in the germline V gene (reference sequence). The V and J ends lost 1 base and 8 bases respectively, with 14 bases between them. The CDR3 totals 14 residues. Here the CDR3 DNA reads TGTGCCAGCAGCCAAGGTCAGCTCTTCAGAGGCTACACCTTC. Translated: CASSQGQLFRGYTF.

This clonotype occurred a few times. The DNA for the CDR3 is TGTGCCAGCAGCCTGAAACCGGGACTGCGCACAGATACGCAGTATTTT. Amino acid sequence: CASSLKPGLRTDTQYF. V gene TRBV7-2 combines with J gene TRBJ2-3; D may be TRBD2 (6 bases). The CDR3 has 16 residues. Trimming took 5 bases from V and 1 from J, leaving 16 bases between them. Germline CDR1 SGHTA, CDR2 FQGNSA.

This clonotype was found a few times. The gene calls are TRBV20-1 and TRBJ1-2, with TRBD1 as a possible D gene (6 bases). The germline CDR1 and CDR2 sequences are DFQATT and SNEGSKA (reference sequence). Trimming removed 4 bases from V and 6 bases from J, with 12 bases in between. This CDR3 is built from 12 residues. This chain's CDR3 is CSATGALDGYTF. As DNA, the CDR3 is TGCAGTGCTACGGGGGCTCTGGATGGCTACACCTTC.

This clonotype appeared many times. This chain links TRBV12-3 or TRBV12-4 with TRBJ1-1; no definite D call. Trimming removed 1 base from V and 4 bases from J, with 10 bases in between. The CDR3 consists of 14 residues. The CDR3 here is CASSLDSLITEAFF. CDR3 coding DNA: TGTGCCAGCAGTTTAGACAGCCTGATCACTGAAGCTTTCTTT.

This clonotype was detected many times. This chain links TRBV29-1 with TRBJ2-2; unclear D gene. V was pared by 5 bases and J by 7 bases, with 11 bases between. Germline CDR1 and CDR2: SQVTM and ANQGSEA. The CDR3 sequence is 12 residues long. CDR3 DNA: TGCAGCGTTAGTTCATTGGTCGGGGAGCTGTTTTTT. Translation gives CSVSSLVGELFF.

This clonotype was counted at least ten times. This sequence joins TRBV24-1 and TRBJ2-1; the D is unclear. The CDR3 extends over 12 amino acids. V lost 0 bases, J lost 8 bases, and 4 bases lay in between. Germline CDR1 reads KGHDR; CDR2 reads SFDVKD. CDR3 region: CATSDLDDEQFF. DNA for the CDR3: TGTGCCACCAGTGATTTGGACGATGAGCAGTTCTTC.

In regard to this clonotype: Since a much larger clone is just one base distant, this may be a read error. The rearrangement links TRBV15 to TRBJ2-5, with D unclear. Looked up from germline, CDR1 is LNHNV and CDR2 is YYDKDF (reference sequence). CDR3 length: 15 residues. The germline V and J ends were trimmed by 0 bases and 5 bases, with 13 bases remaining between them. The CDR3 DNA is TGTGCCACCAGCAGAGATATGGGCTTCCATGAGACCCAGTACTTC. Its translation: CATSRDMGFHETQYF.

This chain's CDR3 is CASSQLGIRGGDTQYF. The CDR3 coding sequence is TGCGCCAGCAGCCAGCTCGGCATCAGGGGCGGAGATACGCAGTATTTT. The chain recombines TRBV4-1 with TRBJ2-3, with D possibly matching TRBD1 (6 bases). This CDR3 contains 16 residues. Germline V CDR1 and CDR2: MGHRA, YSYEKL. V lost 3 bases to trimming and J lost 5 bases, with 18 bases between them.

The rearrangement joins TRBV15 to TRBJ2-7; perhaps TRBD2 as D (6 bases). Germline CDR1 is LNHNV and CDR2 is YYDKDF (reference sequence). The CDR3 consists of 15 residues. V lost 0 bases and J lost 2, with 11 bases in between. The CDR3 region is CATSRDWSGAYEQYF. CDR3 nucleotide sequence: TGTGCCACCAGCAGAGATTGGTCGGGGGCCTACGAGCAGTACTTC.

This rearrangement joins TRBV14 to TRBJ2-3; D is undetermined. V was cut by 0 bases and J by 1 base, with 17 bases left in between. The CDR3 sequence is 18 residues long. The germline V gene encodes CDR1 SGHDN and CDR2 FVKESK. The CDR3 region has the DNA TGTGCCAGCAGCCAAGATCTAAGGAGTCTCCTTGGCACAGATACGCAGTATTTT. Translated, it gives CASSQDLRSLLGTDTQYF.

The gene calls are TRBV4-1 and TRBJ2-1, with 11 bases matching TRBD2. Per germline, CDR1 MGHRA and CDR2 YSYEKL. The CDR3 covers 18 residues. V was clipped by 2 bases and J by 4 bases; unmatched bases: 10. The CDR3 here is CASSQFEGGTSGYNEQFF. The CDR3 DNA is TGCGCCAGCAGCCAATTTGAGGGCGGGACTAGCGGATACAATGAGCAGTTCTTC.

The chain is built from TRBV6-1 and TRBJ2-7; the D gene could be TRBD1 or TRBD2 (5 bases each). CDR1 and CDR2 from the germline V gene are MNHNS and SASEGT. The CDR3 totals 14 residues. Trimming removed 5 bases from V and 2 bases from J, with 13 bases in between. The CDR3 DNA sequence: TGTGCCAGCAGTCCAGGACTGGGGGCCTACGAGCAGTACTTC. Amino acids: CASSPGLGAYEQYF.

The rearrangement joins TRBV9 to TRBJ2-2, with a tentative D call TRBD1 (6 bases). V lost 0 bases and J lost 4, with 13 bases in between. This CDR3 has 16 amino acids. Germline-derived CDR1 and CDR2 are SGDLS and YYNGEE. The chain's CDR3 is CASSVVGVTGTGELFF. CDR3 nucleotide sequence: TGTGCCAGCAGCGTAGTAGGAGTGACAGGCACCGGGGAGCTGTTTTTT.

This clonotype came up a few times. The CDR3, as DNA: TGCAGTGCTAGAAAGGCGGGGGGGTACACCGGGGAGCTGTTTTTT. Protein sequence: CSARKAGGYTGELFF. This chain uses TRBV20-1 with TRBJ2-2; TRBD2 aligns across 9 bases. With V trimmed by 2 bases and J by 3 bases, 4 bases remained unmatched. The CDR3 has 15 amino acids. The germline CDR1 and CDR2 sequences are DFQATT and SNEGSKA (reference sequence).

This clonotype has just a few counts. The V call is TRBV20-1, the J call TRBJ2-1; TRBD2 agrees at 9 bases. The CDR3 runs 15 residues. Germline trimming cut 0 bases from V and 7 bases from J; bases unmatched to any gene: 7. Germline lookup yields CDR1 DFQATT and CDR2 SNEGSKA (reference sequence). Written as DNA, the CDR3 is TGCAGTGCTAGAGATTCGAGCGGGGGGCGGAATGAGCAGTTCTTC. This codes for CSARDSSGGRNEQFF.

The V and J genes are TRBV5-1 and TRBJ2-7, with 10 positions matching TRBD2. The CDR3 extends over 16 amino acids. With 4 bases clipped from V and 0 bases from J, the junction kept 7 bases outside the gene matches. CDR1 SGHRS and CDR2 YFSETQ come from the germline V gene. In nucleotides, the CDR3 is TGCGCCAGCAGCAGTTTAGCGGGAGGAAACTCCTACGAGCAGTACTTC. Its translation: CASSSLAGGNSYEQYF. Drawing the rest from reference TRBV5-1 and TRBJ2-7, the complete variable domain is KAGVTQTPRYLIKTRGQQVTLSCSPISGHRSVSWYQQTPGQGLQFLFEYFSETQRNKGNFPGRFSGRQFSNSRSEMNVSTLELGDSALYLCASSSLAGGNSYEQYFGPGTRLTVT.

This clonotype has only a few counts. The J gene is TRBJ2-3, the V gene TRBV28; D remains ambiguous. The germline V and J ends were trimmed by 2 bases and 0 bases, with 9 bases remaining between them. Per the germline V gene, CDR1 is MDHEN and CDR2 is SYDVKM. The CDR3 contains 15 residues. The CDR3 loop is CASSLRVTSTDTQYF. For the CDR3, the DNA is TGTGCCAGCAGTTTACGAGTGACTAGCACAGATACGCAGTATTTT.

V gene TRBV12-3 or TRBV12-4 combines with J gene TRBJ2-7, with 8 nucleotides matching TRBD1. The CDR3 runs 15 residues. After removal of 5 bases from V and 0 bases from J, the junction contained 6 bases not matched to a gene. CDR3 protein: CASSPGQGFSYEQYF. The CDR3 DNA sequence: TGTGCCAGCAGTCCCGGACAGGGTTTCTCCTACGAGCAGTACTTC.

CDR3 residues: CASSFDRPTGELFF. CDR3 DNA sequence: TGCGCCAGCAGCTTCGACAGACCCACCGGGGAGCTGTTTTTT. The V call is TRBV5-1, the J call TRBJ2-2, with a weak D call TRBD1 (5 bases). This CDR3 region has 14 residues. Looked up from germline, CDR1 is SGHRS and CDR2 is YFSETQ. The V end was cut by 2 bases, the J end by 4 bases, with 9 bases between.

Concerning this clonotype itself: Possible read error: a much larger clone is one base away. The chain employs TRBV20-1 and TRBJ1-4, with 8 bases lining up with TRBD1. CDR3 length equals 16 residues. Looked up from germline, CDR1 is DFQATT and CDR2 is SNEGSKA (reference sequence). DNA for the CDR3: TGCTGTGCTAGAGAAAGGCAGGGGGCGGCTAATGAAAAACTGTTTTTT. This encodes CCARERQGAANEKLFF.

In its sample, this clonotype was seen a few times. The rearrangement links TRBV7-9 to TRBJ2-1, with D perhaps TRBD2 (6 bases). The V end was cut by 5 bases, the J end by 0 bases, with 14 bases between. The CDR3 is 16 residues long. In germline, CDR1 is SEHNR, CDR2 FQNEAQ (reference sequence). CDR3 sequence reads: CASSPKRAGSYNEQFF. As DNA, the CDR3 is TGTGCCAGCAGCCCGAAGCGGGCGGGCTCCTACAATGAGCAGTTCTTC.